What follows is one TCR beta chain and its context. No antigen is known for it. TCRdb re-called the 5' RACE reads; one entry per CDR3 protein, DNA not given. The sample data list approximately 330,000 distinct CDR3 sequences. The sample is drawn from a study of monozygotic twins with inflammatory bowel disease. Study-wide points: By inverse Simpson index, TCRbeta diversity was lower in IBD patients than in healthy co-twins.

In germline, CDR1 is DFQATT, CDR2 SNEGSKA (reference sequence). The CDR3 runs 12 residues. The chain carries TRBV20-1 and TRBJ2-3; TCRdb outputs TRBD2, but without DNA this stays unchecked. The sequencing input was blood. The TCR sequence derives from a human donor with ulcerative colitis or Crohn's disease, or a healthy co-twin of an affected twin (not recorded which). CDR3 residues: CSAHHGRDTQYF.